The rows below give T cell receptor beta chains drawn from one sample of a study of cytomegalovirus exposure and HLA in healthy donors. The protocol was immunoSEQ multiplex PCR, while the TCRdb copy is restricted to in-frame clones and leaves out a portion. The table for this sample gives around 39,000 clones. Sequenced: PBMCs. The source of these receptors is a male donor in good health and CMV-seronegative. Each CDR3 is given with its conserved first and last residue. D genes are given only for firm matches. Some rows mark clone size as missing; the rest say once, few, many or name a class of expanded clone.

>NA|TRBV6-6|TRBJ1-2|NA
TGTGCCAGCAACCGACAGGAGAACTATGGCTACACCTTC
CASNRQENYGYTF
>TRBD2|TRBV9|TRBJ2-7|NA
TGTGCCAGCAGCGTAAGAGCGGGGGGCTCCTACGAGCAGTACTTC
CASSVRAGGSYEQYF
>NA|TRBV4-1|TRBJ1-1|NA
TGCGCCAGCAGCCAGGAGGATGAAAAGGACACTGAAGCTTTCTTT
CASSQEDEKDTEAFF
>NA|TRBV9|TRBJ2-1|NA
TGTGCCAGCAGCGTAGATCCCGGGGTCAACAATGAGCAGTTCTTC
CASSVDPGVNNEQFF
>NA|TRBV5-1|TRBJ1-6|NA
TGCGCCAGCAGCCGGGGGGGGGACCTCAATTCACCCCTCCACTTT
CASSRGGDLNSPLHF
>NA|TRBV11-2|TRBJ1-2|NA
TGTGCCAGCAGCTTAGACCTGGGGGCCACTAACTATGGCTACACCTTC
CASSLDLGATNYGYTF
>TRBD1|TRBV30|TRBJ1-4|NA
TGTGCCTGGAGTGTACTGGGACAGACTAATGAAAAACTGTTTTTT
CAWSVLGQTNEKLFF
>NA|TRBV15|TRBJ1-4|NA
TGTGCCACCAGCAGAGCGGGGGAAGAAAAACTGTTTTTT
CATSRAGEEKLFF
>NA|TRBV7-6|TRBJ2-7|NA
TGTGCCAGTACACTGTGGCAGGGGACGTACGAGCAGTACTTC
CASTLWQGTYEQYF
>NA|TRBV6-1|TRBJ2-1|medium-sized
TGTGCCAGCAGTGAATTGGAGGCCGGGAATGAGCAGTTCTTC
CASSELEAGNEQFF
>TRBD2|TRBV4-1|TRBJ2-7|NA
TGCGCCAGCAGCCAAGGGACTAGCGGGGGCTACGAGCAGTACTTC
CASSQGTSGGYEQYF
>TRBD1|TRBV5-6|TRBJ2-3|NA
TGTGCCAGCAGCTCCGGGACAGGGACTAGCACAGATACGCAGTATTTT
CASSSGTGTSTDTQYF
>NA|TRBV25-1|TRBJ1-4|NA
TGTGCCAGCAGATCGGGGGAGGAAAAACTGTTTTTT
CASRSGEEKLFF
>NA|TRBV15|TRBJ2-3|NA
TGTGCCACCAGCAGAGATATATTCGGGAATCGCACAGATACGCAGTATTTT
CATSRDIFGNRTDTQYF
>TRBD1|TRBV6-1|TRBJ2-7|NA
TGTGCCAGCAGTGAAGAGGGGACAGGGGTTTACGAGCAGTACTTC
CASSEEGTGVYEQYF
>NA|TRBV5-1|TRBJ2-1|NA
TGCGCCAGCAGCCCCCGCTCCTACAATGAGCAGTTCTTC
CASSPRSYNEQFF
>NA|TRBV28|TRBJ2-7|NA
TGTGCCAGCAGCTTCCTCTCTTACGAGCAGTACTTC
CASSFLSYEQYF
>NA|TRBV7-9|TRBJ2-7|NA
TGTGCCAGCACCCCGGAGCACGAGCAGTACTTC
CASTPEHEQYF
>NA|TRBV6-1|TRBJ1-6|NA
TGTGCCAGCACCAGGGGCTTCTCCTATAATTCACCCCTCCACTTT
CASTRGFSYNSPLHF
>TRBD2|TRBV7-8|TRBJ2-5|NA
TGTGCCAGCAGCTTAGAGACATTTAGCGGGGGCGTATACTTC
CASSLETFSGGVYF
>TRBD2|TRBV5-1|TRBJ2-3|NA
TGCGCCAGCTGTCAACGAACTAGCGGGGGTGGGGATACGCAGTATTTT
CASCQRTSGGGDTQYF
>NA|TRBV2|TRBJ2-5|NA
TGTGCCAGCAGTGTTGTACAACGAGAGACCCAGTACTTC
CASSVVQRETQYF
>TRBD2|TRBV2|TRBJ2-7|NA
TGTGCCAGCCTTTCCTACGGGGGGTCTAGGGGCGAGCAGTACTTC
CASLSYGGSRGEQYF
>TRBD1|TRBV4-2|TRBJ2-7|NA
TGTGCCAGCAGCCAAGACCCCCTGGGACAGGGCTACGAGCAGTACTTC
CASSQDPLGQGYEQYF
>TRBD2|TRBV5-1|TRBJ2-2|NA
TGCGCCAGCAGCTTGGATCTAGCGGGGTCCGGGGAGCTGTTTTTT
CASSLDLAGSGELFF
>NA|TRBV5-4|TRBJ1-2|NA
TGTGCCAGCAGCGGAGGGAGACTTAGTGTCTACACCTTC
CASSGGRLSVYTF
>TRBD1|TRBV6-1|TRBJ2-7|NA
TGTGCCAGCAGTGAATACGGGGGACAGGGCGCCTACGAGCAGTACTTC
CASSEYGGQGAYEQYF
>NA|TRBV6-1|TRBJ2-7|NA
TGTGCCAGCAGTGAAGTTGGAGTGCCTTACGAGCAGTACTTC
CASSEVGVPYEQYF
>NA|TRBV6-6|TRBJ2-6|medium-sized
TGTGCCAGCAGTGCCACGAGAGTCGCCGGGGCCAACGTCCTGACTTTC
CASSATRVAGANVLTF
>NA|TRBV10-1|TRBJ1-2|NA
TGCGCCAGCAGTGATGGGTCAGGGCAGGACTACACCTTC
CASSDGSGQDYTF
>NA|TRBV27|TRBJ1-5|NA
TGTGCCAGCAAAAGGACGGGAACTAATCAGCCCCAGCATTTT
CASKRTGTNQPQHF
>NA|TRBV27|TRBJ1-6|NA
TGTGCCAGCAGTAGACAGAGCTCCTATAATTCACCCCTCCACTTT
CASSRQSSYNSPLHF
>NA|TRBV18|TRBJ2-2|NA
TGTGCCAGCTCACCACGTCGGACCGGGGAGCTGTTTTTT
CASSPRRTGELFF
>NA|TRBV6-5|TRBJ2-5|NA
TGTGCCAGCAGTGAAACAGGGTCAGAAGAGACCCAGTACTTC
CASSETGSEETQYF
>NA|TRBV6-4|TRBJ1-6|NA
TGTGCCAGCAGTGACTCGACACAGGGCGATTCACCCCTCCACTTT
CASSDSTQGDSPLHF
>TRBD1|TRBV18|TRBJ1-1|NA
TGTGCCAGCCCGCTTGGGACAGTAGTTAACACTGAAGCTTTCTTT
CASPLGTVVNTEAFF
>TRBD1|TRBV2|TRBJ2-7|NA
TGTGCCAGCAGTGACCGGGACAGGTTCCACGAGCAGTACTTC
CASSDRDRFHEQYF
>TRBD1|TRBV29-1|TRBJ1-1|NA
TGCAGCGTTGACAGGGGGGTCATGAACACTGAAGCTTTCTTT
CSVDRGVMNTEAFF
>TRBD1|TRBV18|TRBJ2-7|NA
TGTGCCAGCTCACGGGACAGCTTTTCGTACGAGCAGTACTTC
CASSRDSFSYEQYF
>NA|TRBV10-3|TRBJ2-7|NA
TGTGCCATCAGAGCACAGGGCTCAACCTACGAGCAGTACTTC
CAIRAQGSTYEQYF
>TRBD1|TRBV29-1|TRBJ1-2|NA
TGCAGCGTCCCGACAGGGGCGCATGGCTACACCTTC
CSVPTGAHGYTF
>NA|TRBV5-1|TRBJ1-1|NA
TGCGCCAGCAGCTTAGGTAGCGACACTGAAGCTTTCTTT
CASSLGSDTEAFF
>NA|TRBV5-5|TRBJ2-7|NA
TGTGCCAGCAGCTTGGTAGCGCGCTCCTACGAGCAGTACTTC
CASSLVARSYEQYF
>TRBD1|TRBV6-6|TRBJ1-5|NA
TGTGCCAGCAGTTACTTGCGGGGGACAGGGAATCAGCCCCAGCATTTT
CASSYLRGTGNQPQHF
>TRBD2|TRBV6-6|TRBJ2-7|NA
TGTGCCAGCAGCCGACCTGGCGGGGGGGCCTACGAGCAGTACTTC
CASSRPGGGAYEQYF
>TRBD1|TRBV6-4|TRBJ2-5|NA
TGTGCCAGCAGTTTGACAGGGGTAGAGACCCAGTACTTC
CASSLTGVETQYF
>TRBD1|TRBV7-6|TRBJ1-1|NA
TGTGCCAGCAGCCCCCGACCTACAGGGGGCGCGCCGGCTTTCTTT
CASSPRPTGGAPAFF
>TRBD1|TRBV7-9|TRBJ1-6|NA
TGTGCCAGCAGTGGACAGGCTGGTTCACCCCTCCACTTT
CASSGQAGSPLHF
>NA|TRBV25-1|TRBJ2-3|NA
TGTGCCAGCAGTGGCACGGTGGTTGATACGCAGTATTTT
CASSGTVVDTQYF
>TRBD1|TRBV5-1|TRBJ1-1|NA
TGCGCCAGCAGCTTGGAGACAGGGGTCAACACTGAAGCTTTCTTT
CASSLETGVNTEAFF
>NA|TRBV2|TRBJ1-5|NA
TGTGCCAGCAGTGAAGAGCACCTCAATCAGCCCCAGCATTTT
CASSEEHLNQPQHF
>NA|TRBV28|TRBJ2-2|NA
TGTGCCATCGTGGACACCACCGGGGAGCTGTTTTTT
CAIVDTTGELFF
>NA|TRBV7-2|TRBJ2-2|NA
TGTGCCAGCAAGCGGGTAAACGCGAACACCGGGGAGCTGTTTTTT
CASKRVNANTGELFF
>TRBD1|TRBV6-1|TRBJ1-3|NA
TGTGCCAGCTGGGGACAGGGGGACTCTGGAAACACCATATATTTT
CASWGQGDSGNTIYF